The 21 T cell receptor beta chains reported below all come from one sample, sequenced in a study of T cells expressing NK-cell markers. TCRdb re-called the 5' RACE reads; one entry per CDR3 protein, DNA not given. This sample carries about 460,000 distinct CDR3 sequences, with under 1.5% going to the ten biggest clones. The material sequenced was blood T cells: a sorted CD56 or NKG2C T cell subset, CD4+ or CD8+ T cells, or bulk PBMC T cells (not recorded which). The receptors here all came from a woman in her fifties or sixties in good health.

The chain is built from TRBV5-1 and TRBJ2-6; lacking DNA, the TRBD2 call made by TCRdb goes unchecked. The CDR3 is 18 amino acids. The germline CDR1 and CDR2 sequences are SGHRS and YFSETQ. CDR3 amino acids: CASSLGGRQLDGANVLTF.

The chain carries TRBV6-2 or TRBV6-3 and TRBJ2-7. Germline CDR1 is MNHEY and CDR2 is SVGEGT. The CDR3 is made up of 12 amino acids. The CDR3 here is CASSRASYEQYF.

CDR3 region: CSVLGGGNTPYEQYF. V and J are TRBV29-1 and TRBJ2-7; without DNA, the TCRdb call of TRBD1 cannot be checked. The length of the CDR3 is 15 residues. Germline lookup yields CDR1 SQVTM and CDR2 ANQGSEA.

Here the CDR3 reads CAWSGGGMSTYEQYF. V is TRBV30 and J is TRBJ2-7. This CDR3 comprises 15 residues. CDR1 is GTSNPN, CDR2 SVGIG, per germline (reference sequence).

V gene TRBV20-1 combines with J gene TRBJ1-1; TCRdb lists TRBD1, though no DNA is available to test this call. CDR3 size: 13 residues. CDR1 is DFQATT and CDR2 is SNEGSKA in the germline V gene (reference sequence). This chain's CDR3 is CSADGQGMAEAFF.

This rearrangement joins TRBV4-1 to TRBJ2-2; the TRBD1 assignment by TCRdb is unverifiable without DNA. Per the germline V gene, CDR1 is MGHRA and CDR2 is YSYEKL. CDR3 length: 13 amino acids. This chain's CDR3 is CASRDRNTGELFF.

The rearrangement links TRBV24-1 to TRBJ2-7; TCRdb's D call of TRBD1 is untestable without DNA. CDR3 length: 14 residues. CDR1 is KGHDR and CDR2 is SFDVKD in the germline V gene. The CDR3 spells CATSDLGTGGILYF.

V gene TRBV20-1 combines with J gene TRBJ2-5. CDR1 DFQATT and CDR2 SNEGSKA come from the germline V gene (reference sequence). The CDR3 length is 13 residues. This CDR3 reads CSASPMGFGTQYF.

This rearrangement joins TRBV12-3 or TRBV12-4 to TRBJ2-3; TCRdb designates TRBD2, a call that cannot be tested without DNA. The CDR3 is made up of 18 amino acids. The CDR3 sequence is CASSPSGRATLKTDTQYF.

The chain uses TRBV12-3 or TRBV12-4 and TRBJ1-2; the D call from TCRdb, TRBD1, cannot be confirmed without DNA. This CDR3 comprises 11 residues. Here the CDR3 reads CASSYRGGYTF.

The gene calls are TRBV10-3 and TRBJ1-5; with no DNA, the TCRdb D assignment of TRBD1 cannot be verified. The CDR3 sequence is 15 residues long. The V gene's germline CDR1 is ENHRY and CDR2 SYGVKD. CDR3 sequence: CAISGGAGANQPQHF.

The CDR3 loop is CASSLRFDRGSYEQYF. This chain connects TRBV5-1 to TRBJ2-7; TCRdb gives TRBD1 as the D gene, but with no DNA this cannot be confirmed. Germline CDR1 SGHRS, CDR2 YFSETQ. This CDR3 comprises 16 residues.

CDR3: CASSSRGPGITEAFF. V usage is TRBV11-2 and J usage is TRBJ1-1; TCRdb's assignment of TRBD1 cannot be checked, as there is no DNA. Germline lookup yields CDR1 SGHAT and CDR2 FQNNGV. The CDR3 totals 15 residues.

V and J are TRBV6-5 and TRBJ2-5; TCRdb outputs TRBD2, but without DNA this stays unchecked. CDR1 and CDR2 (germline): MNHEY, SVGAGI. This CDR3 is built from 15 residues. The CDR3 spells CASSQTYSGQETQYF.

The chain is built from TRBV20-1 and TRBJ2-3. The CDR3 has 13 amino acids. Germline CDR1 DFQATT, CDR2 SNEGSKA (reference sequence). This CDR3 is CSAGGGYTDTQYF.

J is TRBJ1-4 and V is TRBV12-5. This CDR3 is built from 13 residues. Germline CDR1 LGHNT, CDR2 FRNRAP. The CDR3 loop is CASGGTPNEKLFF.

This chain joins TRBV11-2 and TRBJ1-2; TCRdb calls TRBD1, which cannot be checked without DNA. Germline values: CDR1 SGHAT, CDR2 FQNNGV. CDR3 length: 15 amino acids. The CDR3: CASSSISLNRVGYTF.

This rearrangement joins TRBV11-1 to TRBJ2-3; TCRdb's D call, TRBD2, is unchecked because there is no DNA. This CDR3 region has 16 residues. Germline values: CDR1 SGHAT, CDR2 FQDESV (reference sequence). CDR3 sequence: CASSTGLAGNTDTQYF.

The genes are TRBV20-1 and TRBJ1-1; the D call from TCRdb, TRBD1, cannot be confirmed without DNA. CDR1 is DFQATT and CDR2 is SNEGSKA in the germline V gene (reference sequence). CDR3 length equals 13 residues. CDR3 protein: CSAVQATNTEAFF.

The CDR3 protein is CASRSIRLAANTGELFF. The chain carries TRBV12-3 or TRBV12-4 and TRBJ2-2; TCRdb gives TRBD2 as the D gene, but with no DNA this cannot be confirmed. This CDR3 has 17 amino acids.

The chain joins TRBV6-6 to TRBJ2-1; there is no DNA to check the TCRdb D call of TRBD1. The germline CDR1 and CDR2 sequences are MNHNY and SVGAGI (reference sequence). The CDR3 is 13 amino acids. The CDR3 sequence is CASSRTGTHEQFF.